A selection of T cell receptor beta chains follows, all from one sample in a study of OX40 agonist ivuxolimab in advanced cancers. This table comes from immunoSEQ multiplex PCR, and its TCRdb copy is limited to in-frame clones, with some not included. The data contain over 100,000 clones, just over 90% of them seen just once; the ten biggest clones take up 0.15% to 0.17%. The source was CD4+ or CD8+ T cells sorted from blood, collected in a trial of the OX40 agonist ivuxolimab. The receptors stem from an adult with an advanced solid tumor such as melanoma, head and neck, liver or kidney cancer. Each CDR3 is given with its conserved first and last residue. The D gene is left open where the match is weak. Clone size is given for some rows only: seen once, a few or many times, or a class if the clone is expanded.

.	TRBV12-5	.	TRBJ1-1	TGTGCTAGTGGTTTAAAGGTATCCACTGAAGCTTTCTTT	CASGLKVSTEAFF
TRBD1	TRBV7-6	once	TRBJ1-1	TGTGCCAGCAGCCTAGTACAGGGGGCGAACACTGAAGCTTTCTTT	CASSLVQGANTEAFF
TRBD2	TRBV5-4	.	TRBJ2-7	TGTGCCAGCAGCCCTGGACTAGCGGGGGGCTACGAGCAGTACTTC	CASSPGLAGGYEQYF
.	TRBV4-1	.	TRBJ1-2	TGCGCCAGCAGCCAAGATCCGAGGGATGGCTACACCTTC	CASSQDPRDGYTF
TRBD1	TRBV7-2	.	TRBJ1-2	TGTGCCAGCAGCGTACAGGGGGGGGCCAGCTATGGCTACACCTTC	CASSVQGGASYGYTF
.	TRBV15	.	TRBJ1-1	TGTGCCACCAGCAGAGATCCGCAGCCGGGGACTGAAGCTTTCTTT	CATSRDPQPGTEAFF
TRBD2	TRBV5-1	.	TRBJ2-5	TGCGCCAGCAGAACGCGCGGGGGGCAGGGAGAGACCCAGTACTTC	CASRTRGGQGETQYF
.	TRBV7-2	.	TRBJ1-4	TGTGCCAGCAGCTTCACTGCCAGGGGTGAAAAACTGTTTTTT	CASSFTARGEKLFF
.	TRBV28	.	TRBJ2-1	TGTGCCAGCAGTCCTGTGGGGGCACACAATGAGCAGTTCTTC	CASSPVGAHNEQFF
.	TRBV12-5	.	TRBJ1-1	TGTGCTAGTGGTTTGTATGGGGCCCACGAAGCTTTCTTT	CASGLYGAHEAFF
.	TRBV20-1	.	TRBJ2-3	TGCAGTGCCCTAAGCACAGATACGCAGTATTTT	CSALSTDTQYF
TRBD2	TRBV11-2	.	TRBJ2-5	TGTGCCAGCAGCTTAGATTTGCGGGGGGGCTGGGAGACCCAGTACTTC	CASSLDLRGGWETQYF
.	TRBV9	once	TRBJ1-1	TGTGCCAGCAGCGTCGGACATCAGAACACTGAAGCTTTCTTT	CASSVGHQNTEAFF
TRBD2	TRBV18	once	TRBJ2-3	TGTGCCAGCTCACCACCGGGTCTAGCGGGAGGCACAAGCACAGATACGCAGTATTTT	CASSPPGLAGGTSTDTQYF
.	TRBV4-1	.	TRBJ2-6	TGCGCCAGCAGCCAAGGAGAATCTGGGGCCAACGTCCTGACTTTC	CASSQGESGANVLTF
TRBD1	TRBV7-9	.	TRBJ1-1	TGTGCCAGCAGCACCCAGGGGGCGCGAACTGAAGCTTTCTTT	CASSTQGARTEAFF
TRBD2	TRBV27	.	TRBJ2-1	TGTGCCAGTCTGGAGCGGGGGAAATACAATGAGCAGTTCTTC	CASLERGKYNEQFF
.	TRBV7-8	.	TRBJ1-2	TGTGCCAGCAGCACTGTCCTAGGATCTATCTATGGCTACACCTTC	CASSTVLGSIYGYTF
.	TRBV2	.	TRBJ2-1	TGTGCCAGCAGTGATTCTTCTTTAGCTGGAGATGAGCAGTTCTTC	CASSDSSLAGDEQFF
TRBD1	TRBV7-2	once	TRBJ2-7	TGTGCCAGCAGCTTGACGACAGGGGGCTACGAGCAGTACTTC	CASSLTTGGYEQYF
TRBD1	TRBV9	.	TRBJ1-1	TGTGCCAGCAGCGCGTCAGACAGGGTAGGATCTGAAGCTTTCTTT	CASSASDRVGSEAFF
.	TRBV27	.	TRBJ2-2	TGTGCCAGCAGTTTTGATTCTGGGATCGGGGAGCTGTTTTTT	CASSFDSGIGELFF
.	TRBV28	.	TRBJ2-1	TGTGCCAGCAGCTTGGCAAAGCCCAATGAGCAGTTCTTC	CASSLAKPNEQFF
TRBD1	TRBV9	.	TRBJ1-6	TGTGCCAGCAGCGTGTACGGGACAGCTAATTCACCCCTCCACTTT	CASSVYGTANSPLHF
TRBD1	TRBV5-1	.	TRBJ1-4	TGCGCCAGCAGTTTTGGACAGGCGGAGAATGAAAAACTGTTTTTT	CASSFGQAENEKLFF
.	TRBV6-5	.	TRBJ2-2	TGTGCCAGCAGGGGAGTTCGGAACACCGGGGAGCTGTTTTTT	CASRGVRNTGELFF
TRBD2	TRBV2	.	TRBJ2-1	TGTGCCAGCAGTAACAGCGGGGGCCTCTACAATGAGCAGTTCTTC	CASSNSGGLYNEQFF
.	TRBV6-1	.	TRBJ2-3	TGTGCCAGCAGTGAATTTGCCAGGAGCACAGATACGCAGTATTTT	CASSEFARSTDTQYF
TRBD2	TRBV18	.	TRBJ2-5	TGTGCCAGCTCACCACCGGGACTAGCGGGAGTAGAGACCCAGTACTTC	CASSPPGLAGVETQYF
.	TRBV5-5	.	TRBJ2-7	TGTGCCAGCAGCCCGGGAGGGGGACAGGACTCCTACGAGCAGTACTTC	CASSPGGGQDSYEQYF